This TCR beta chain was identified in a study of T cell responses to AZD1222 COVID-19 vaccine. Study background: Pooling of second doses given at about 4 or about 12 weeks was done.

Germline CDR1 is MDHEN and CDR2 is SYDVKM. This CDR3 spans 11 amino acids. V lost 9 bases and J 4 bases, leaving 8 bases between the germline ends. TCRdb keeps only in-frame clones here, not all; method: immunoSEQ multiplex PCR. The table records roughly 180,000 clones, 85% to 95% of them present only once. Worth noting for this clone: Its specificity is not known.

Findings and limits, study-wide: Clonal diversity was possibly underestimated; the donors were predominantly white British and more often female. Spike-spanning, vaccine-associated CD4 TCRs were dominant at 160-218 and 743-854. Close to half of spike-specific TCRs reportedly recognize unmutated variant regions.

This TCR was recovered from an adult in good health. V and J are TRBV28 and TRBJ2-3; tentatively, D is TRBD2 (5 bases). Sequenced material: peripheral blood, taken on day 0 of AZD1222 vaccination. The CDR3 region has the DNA TGTGCCAGTACTAGGGCAGATACGCAGTATTTT. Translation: CASTRADTQYF.